This TCR beta chain was found in a study of blood T cell repertoires in COVID-19. Study-wide context: From the United States, Italy and Spain came samples of acute and convalescent COVID-19. The analysed material was cDNA or gDNA that came from T cells, B-cell-depleted T cells, or PBMCs.

Libraries were prepared by immunoSEQ multiplex PCR; TCRdb keeps only in-frame clonotypes and omits some of them. This table holds about 290,000 clones, roughly nine tenths found once. Participants' own reports of clinical history determined their cohort assignment. Cohort 3 recovery required two negative PCRs, clearance, or symptom resolution. The V and J ends lost 3 bases and 7 bases respectively, with 16 bases between them. The CDR3 totals 15 residues. CDR1 and CDR2 from the germline V gene are SGHDN and FVKESK. The V gene is TRBV14, the J gene TRBJ2-1; the D is unclear. Specimen: PBMCs or T cells enriched from blood (not recorded which). This receptor was identified in a woman aged 35 to 49 who had recovered from COVID-19. CDR3 in DNA: TGTGCCAGCAGCCAGTTTCTGCGTTCGGTAAATGAGCAGTTCTTC. It yields the protein CASSQFLRSVNEQFF.